The 2 T cell receptor beta chains in this list originate from one sample, sequenced in a study of human T cells and chemical hapten exposure. TCRdb used MiXCR to reprocess the RACE reads, holding one entry per CDR3 protein. Among around 250,000 distinct CDR3 sequences listed, 7% to 10% were seen once. The time point is: pre-sensitization, week 0. The treatment is: therapeutic diphenylcyclopropenone sensitization with weekly scalp DPC. Sample: whole blood, taken in connection with sensitization to the hapten diphenylcyclopropenone (DPC). These receptors all come from a woman between 35 and 50 years old with alopecia areata. Some clones in this sample may be carry-over from other donors' samples.

This clonotype appeared a few times. J is TRBJ2-7 and V is TRBV5-1; 9 bases line up with TRBD1. The CDR3 runs 13 residues. Trimming at V came to 1 base and at J to 5 bases, leaving 1 base not matched to a gene. Germline values: CDR1 SGHRS, CDR2 YFSETQ. As DNA, the CDR3 is TGCGCCAGCAGCTTGACAGGGGGCCACGAGCAGTACTTC. Its translation: CASSLTGGHEQYF. Full variable domain (outside the CDR3, taken from reference TRBV5-1 and TRBJ2-7): KAGVTQTPRYLIKTRGQQVTLSCSPISGHRSVSWYQQTPGQGLQFLFEYFSETQRNKGNFPGRFSGRQFSNSRSEMNVSTLELGDSALYLCASSLTGGHEQYFGPGTRLTVT.

The CDR3 DNA is TGTGCCAGCAGTCCCTTCGTGGGCCGAGGGGAGACCCAGTACTTC. Translating gives CASSPFVGRGETQYF. This sequence joins TRBV12-3 or TRBV12-4 and TRBJ2-5; D is perhaps TRBD2 (5 bases). The ends were cut back, 5 bases at V and 5 bases at J, with 18 bases in the middle. The CDR3 has 15 residues.